This T cell receptor beta chain comes out of a study of molecular identifiers for immune sequencing clone quantification. Overall study: Replicate runs used RNA from roughly 18,000 or 92,000 naive CD8 cells, which was split five ways into aliquots, and four of those aliquots were then sequenced.

This clonotype came up once. This sequence may be a read error, since a much larger clone differs from it by one base. In germline, CDR1 is LGHNA, CDR2 YSLEER. The CDR3 sequence is 14 residues long. Naive CD8 T cells, phenotype CD8+CD4-CCR7+CD45RA+, were sorted. TCRdb independently ran MiXCR on the PCR reads; one entry per CDR3 protein. This table has roughly 86,000 distinct CDR3 sequences, about 20% appearing once. The specimen was naive CD8+ T cells from blood, with Jurkat cell RNA spiked in. This sample's subset: FACS-sorted CD8+CD4-CCR7+CD45RA+ naive T cells. The J gene is TRBJ1-2, the V gene TRBV4-3; no reliable D call. The TCR originated in a human donor in good health. Some libraries in this study had Jurkat cell RNA spiked in. The CDR3 nucleotides are TGCGCCAGCGGCCAAGATCCACTTAACTATGGCTACACCTTC. Amino acids: CASGQDPLNYGYTF.